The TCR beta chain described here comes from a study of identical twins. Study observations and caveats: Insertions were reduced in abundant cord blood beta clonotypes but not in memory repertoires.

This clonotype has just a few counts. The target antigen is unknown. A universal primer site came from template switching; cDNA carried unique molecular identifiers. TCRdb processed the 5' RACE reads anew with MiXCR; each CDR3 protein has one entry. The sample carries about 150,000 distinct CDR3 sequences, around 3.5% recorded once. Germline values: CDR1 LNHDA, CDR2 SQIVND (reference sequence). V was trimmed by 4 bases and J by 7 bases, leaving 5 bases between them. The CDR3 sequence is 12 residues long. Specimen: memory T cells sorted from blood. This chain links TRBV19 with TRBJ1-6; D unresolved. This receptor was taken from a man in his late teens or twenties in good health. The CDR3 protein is CASSTQNSPLHF. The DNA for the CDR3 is TGTGCCAGTAGTACACAAAATTCACCCCTCCACTTT.